These 31 T cell receptor beta chains originate from one sample sequenced in a study of blood T cell repertoires in COVID-19. Method: immunoSEQ multiplex PCR; TCRdb's copy keeps in-frame clones and lacks some. The sample has hundreds of thousands of clones, roughly nine tenths seen once. Sample: PBMCs or T cells enriched from blood (not recorded which). These receptors were taken from a woman aged 25 to 39 with acute COVID-19.

This chain links TRBV30 with TRBJ1-5; TRBD1 matches 10 bases. V shed 0 bases, J shed 5 bases, and the junction held 1 base outside the gene matches. The CDR3 is 14 residues long. Germline CDR1 is GTSNPN and CDR2 is SVGIG (reference sequence). CDR3 sequence (DNA): TGTGCCTGGAGTGTAGGGACAGGGGATCAGCCCCAGCATTTT. As protein: CAWSVGTGDQPQHF.

The J gene is TRBJ2-3, the V gene TRBV5-8; 7 nucleotides align to TRBD1. The J segment lost 1 base and the V segment lost 6 bases, leaving 8 bases of the junction unmatched. Germline CDR1 SGHTS, CDR2 YDEGEE. This CDR3 comprises 15 residues. CDR3 sequence reads: CASTVDRVRTDTQYF. As DNA, the CDR3 is TGTGCCAGCACCGTCGACAGGGTACGCACAGATACGCAGTATTTT.

The chain has TRBV5-1 and TRBJ2-7, with TRBD1 matching over 7 bases. Germline values: CDR1 SGHRS, CDR2 YFSETQ. The CDR3 contains 15 residues. The V and J ends lost 5 bases and 0 bases, in that order; junction bases with no gene match: 8. The CDR3 DNA is TGCGCCAGCAGTCCTCAGGGGGAAAACTCCTACGAGCAGTACTTC. Amino acid sequence: CASSPQGENSYEQYF.

The rearrangement joins TRBV4-1 to TRBJ2-4; maybe TRBD2 (7 bases). V was trimmed by 3 bases and J by 0 bases, leaving 12 bases between them. The CDR3 consists of 16 residues. Germline V CDR1 and CDR2: MGHRA, YSYEKL. This CDR3 is CASSHAGAGAKNIQYF. The CDR3 coding sequence is TGCGCCAGCAGCCATGCGGGGGCAGGAGCCAAAAACATTCAGTACTTC.

The CDR3 DNA reads TGTGCCACCAGCCTGGGGCCCCACAATGAGCAGTTCTTC. As protein: CATSLGPHNEQFF. The rearrangement joins TRBV24-1 to TRBJ2-1; tentative D call: TRBD1 (5 bases). V was trimmed by 7 bases and J by 5 bases, leaving 11 bases between them. CDR3 length: 13 amino acids. Germline-derived CDR1 and CDR2 are KGHDR and SFDVKD.

The CDR3 protein is CASSPGTSGGGSYNEQFF. In DNA form, the CDR3 reads TGCGCCAGCAGCCCGGGGACTAGCGGTGGGGGCTCCTACAATGAGCAGTTCTTC. The chain couples TRBV4-1 to TRBJ2-1, with 11 bases lining up with TRBD2. Germline V lookup: CDR1 MGHRA, CDR2 YSYEKL. With 4 bases clipped from V and 0 bases from J, the junction kept 8 bases outside the gene matches. This CDR3 comprises 18 residues.

A word on this clone: The same CDR3 is also encoded by other DNA sequences in this sample. The chain uses TRBV15 and TRBJ2-7; unclear D gene. V dropped 0 bases and J dropped 3 bases, with 6 bases sitting between them. The CDR3 contains 13 residues. Germline V gene data show CDR1 as LNHNV and CDR2 as YYDKDF (reference sequence). Here the CDR3 DNA reads TGTGCCACCAGCAGAGATCGCGGCTACGAGCAGTACTTC. Translating it yields CATSRDRGYEQYF.

The rearrangement uses TRBV28 and TRBJ1-2; TRBD1 agrees at 8 bases. Germline trimming cut 2 bases from V and 4 bases from J; bases unmatched to any gene: 6. There are 15 residues in the CDR3. Looked up from germline, CDR1 is MDHEN and CDR2 is SYDVKM. CDR3 loop: CASSLQPGTGYGYTF. The CDR3 coding sequence is TGTGCCAGCAGTTTACAGCCCGGGACAGGCTATGGCTACACCTTC.

This sequence joins TRBV7-2 and TRBJ1-1; D is unclear. Germline V gene sequence: CDR1 SGHTA, CDR2 FQGNSA. CDR3 length: 13 amino acids. V was pared by 3 bases and J by 1 base, with 6 bases between. CDR3 protein: CASSFRQNTEAFF. CDR3 coding DNA: TGTGCCAGCAGCTTCCGACAGAACACTGAAGCTTTCTTT.

The genes are TRBV9 and TRBJ1-1, with 7 bases matching TRBD1. V lost 3 bases to trimming and J lost 1 base; unmatched junction nucleotides: 3. Germline assignment: CDR1 SGDLS and CDR2 YYNGEE. The CDR3 sequence is 14 residues long. The CDR3 sequence is CASSGRTGNTEAFF. The CDR3, as DNA: TGTGCCAGCAGCGGGAGGACAGGGAACACTGAAGCTTTCTTT.

This clone was picked up one time. This rearrangement joins TRBV4-2 to TRBJ1-5; TRBD1 matches at 7 bases. V lost 2 bases to trimming and J lost 2 bases; unmatched junction nucleotides: 3. The CDR3 sequence is 15 residues long. The germline V gene encodes CDR1 LGHNA and CDR2 YNFKEQ. The CDR3 here is CASSQQGTGNQPQHF. The CDR3 DNA is TGTGCCAGCAGCCAACAAGGGACAGGCAATCAGCCCCAGCATTTT.

The chain recombines TRBV6-5 with TRBJ1-5, with 8 bases that match TRBD1. Germline CDR1 is MNHEY and CDR2 is SVGAGI. The junction had 5 bases not matched to a gene; V was cut back by 4 bases and J by 6 bases. The CDR3 is 14 residues long. For the CDR3, the DNA is TGTGCCAGCAGTTCAGGGGGCGGAAGTCAGCCCCAGCATTTT. Its translation is CASSSGGGSQPQHF.

This chain uses TRBV6-2 or TRBV6-3 with TRBJ1-2; D remains unclear. V was pared by 6 bases and J by 1 base, with 12 bases between. The CDR3 totals 14 residues. The germline V gene encodes CDR1 MNHEY and CDR2 SVGEGT. Here the CDR3 reads CASSPDNFNYGYTF. CDR3 sequence (DNA): TGTGCCAGCAGCCCTGACAATTTTAACTATGGCTACACCTTC.

This chain links TRBV5-1 with TRBJ1-1; D is uncertain. V lost 4 bases and J lost 0, with 16 bases in between. Germline CDR1 is SGHRS and CDR2 is YFSETQ. The CDR3 runs to 16 residues. This CDR3 is CASSPRRDQVNTEAFF. The CDR3, as DNA: TGCGCCAGCAGCCCCCGGAGGGATCAAGTGAACACTGAAGCTTTCTTT.

The V and J genes are TRBV28 and TRBJ2-7; D not certain. V shed 8 bases and J shed 0 bases, with 8 bases lying between them. The CDR3 consists of 12 residues. Germline values: CDR1 MDHEN, CDR2 SYDVKM. The DNA for the CDR3 is TGTGCCAGCCTAACCTCCTCCTACGAGCAGTACTTC. Its protein is CASLTSSYEQYF.

The J gene is TRBJ2-5, the V gene TRBV2; 7 bases match TRBD1. This CDR3 contains 15 residues. Germline CDR1 is SNHLY and CDR2 is FYNNEI. V lost 1 base, J lost 5 bases, and 7 bases stayed unmatched. The CDR3 region is CASSEVRGGGETQYF. As DNA, the CDR3 is TGTGCCAGCAGTGAAGTCCGAGGGGGCGGGGAGACCCAGTACTTC.

This sequence joins TRBV6-4 and TRBJ2-3; D is possibly TRBD1 (5 bases). The CDR3 runs to 14 residues. CDR1 MRHNA and CDR2 SNTAGT come from the germline V gene. V shed 7 bases and J shed 2 bases, with 13 bases lying between them. The CDR3 loop reads CASKMGPYTDTQYF. The CDR3 DNA is TGTGCCAGCAAAATGGGGCCTTACACAGATACGCAGTATTTT.

The chain links TRBV6-5 to TRBJ2-5; D is perhaps TRBD1 (6 bases). The germline V gene has CDR1 MNHEY and CDR2 SVGAGI. The V gene lost 2 bases and the J gene lost 4 bases, with 11 bases spanning the gap. The CDR3 is 14 residues long. Here the CDR3 reads CASSYGTFLETQYF. CDR3 DNA sequence: TGTGCCAGCAGTTACGGGACATTTCTAGAGACCCAGTACTTC.

V usage is TRBV5-1 and J usage is TRBJ2-3, with TRBD1 matching 7 bases. V shed 2 bases and J 0 bases; nucleotides not matched to a gene: 3. Germline lookup yields CDR1 SGHRS and CDR2 YFSETQ. The CDR3 is 15 amino acids. The DNA for the CDR3 is TGCGCCAGCAGCTTAGGGACAGTCAGCACAGATACGCAGTATTTT. This sequence encodes CASSLGTVSTDTQYF.

The V and J genes are TRBV9 and TRBJ2-7, with TRBD2 matching 8 bases. This CDR3 is 15 amino acids long. The J segment lost 5 bases and the V segment lost 4 bases, leaving 11 bases of the junction unmatched. Per the germline V gene, CDR1 is SGDLS and CDR2 is YYNGEE. The DNA for the CDR3 is TGTGCCAGCAGCCCCTCCGGGGGGGCGCGCCACGAGCAGTACTTC. Amino acids: CASSPSGGARHEQYF. The variable domain in full, with the rest retrieved from reference TRBV9 and TRBJ2-7, is DSGVTQTPKHLITATGQRVTLRCSPRSGDLSVYWYQQSLDQGLQFLIQYYNGEERAKGNILERFSAQQFPDLHSELNLSSLELGDSALYFCASSPSGGARHEQYFGPGTRLTVT.

This clone has just one count. The chain carries TRBV5-1 and TRBJ2-2; the D gene is possibly TRBD1 (6 bases). In germline, CDR1 is SGHRS, CDR2 YFSETQ. CDR3 length: 15 amino acids. V dropped 0 bases and J dropped 2 bases, with 8 bases sitting between them. The CDR3 sequence is CASSLGTANTGELFF. DNA for the CDR3: TGCGCCAGCAGCTTGGGGACAGCAAACACCGGGGAGCTGTTTTTT.

CDR3 bases: TGTGCCAGTAGTATAGATCCGAGGGACACTGAAGCTTTCTTT. Protein product: CASSIDPRDTEAFF. The V call is TRBV19, the J call TRBJ1-1; D is ambiguous. CDR1 is LNHDA and CDR2 is SQIVND in the germline V gene (reference sequence). The CDR3 consists of 14 residues. Trimming took 0 bases from V and 3 from J, leaving 8 bases between them.

This chain uses TRBV18 with TRBJ2-2; D possibly corresponds to TRBD1 (5 bases). Deletions cut 2 bases from V and 4 bases from J, with 11 bases between. From germline, CDR1 is KGHSH and CDR2 LQKENI. The CDR3 extends over 15 amino acids. The CDR3 sequence is CASSPGAAPTGELFF. As DNA, the CDR3 is TGTGCCAGCTCACCAGGGGCAGCGCCCACCGGGGAGCTGTTTTTT.

This sequence joins TRBV10-3 and TRBJ1-5; D not resolved. This CDR3 region has 16 residues. V was pared by 3 bases and J by 2 bases, with 14 bases between. Per the germline V gene, CDR1 is ENHRY and CDR2 is SYGVKD. DNA of the CDR3: TGTGCCATCAGTGATAGCGGCCCTGGGGGCAATCAGCCCCAGCATTTT. As protein: CAISDSGPGGNQPQHF.

This chain connects TRBV9 to TRBJ1-4; TRBD1 matches 7 bases. The length of the CDR3 is 15 residues. Germline lookup yields CDR1 SGDLS and CDR2 YYNGEE. The V segment lost 4 bases and the J segment 8 bases; nucleotides outside the gene matches: 11. In DNA, the CDR3 is TGTGCCAGCAGCCCCACGGGACAGCCAGGGGAAAAACTGTTTTTT. Its protein is CASSPTGQPGEKLFF.

V usage is TRBV3-1 (or the pseudogene TRBV3-2) and J usage is TRBJ2-1; 8 bases fit TRBD2. The CDR3 is 17 amino acids. V was pared by 5 bases and J by 0 bases, with 9 bases of the junction left unmatched. Per the germline V gene, CDR1 is LGHDT and CDR2 is YNNKEL (reference sequence). CDR3 sequence: CASSSRLASSSYNEQFF. The CDR3 DNA sequence: TGTGCCAGCAGCTCCCGACTAGCGTCTAGCTCCTACAATGAGCAGTTCTTC.

The J gene is TRBJ1-5, the V gene TRBV27, with D perhaps TRBD1 (5 bases). CDR1 is MNHEY, CDR2 SMNVEV, per germline (reference sequence). The CDR3 is 13 residues long. The V end lost 8 bases, the J end lost 2 bases, and 10 bases lay between the germline ends. This CDR3 is CASGDSRNQPQHF. The CDR3 DNA is TGTGCCAGCGGAGACAGCCGCAATCAGCCCCAGCATTTT.

The CDR3 region has the DNA TGTGCCAGCAGTTTAGGTTGGGTCGGGACTGAAGCTTTCTTT. Its protein product is CASSLGWVGTEAFF. This sequence joins TRBV27 and TRBJ1-1; no firm D call. This CDR3 has 14 amino acids. Germline CDR1 is MNHEY and CDR2 is SMNVEV (reference sequence). Trimming cost V 2 bases and J 5 bases, with 12 bases left between them.

The CDR3 sequence is CASSLGAGGPQETQYF. CDR3 sequence (DNA): TGCGCCAGCAGCTTGGGAGCGGGGGGACCCCAAGAGACCCAGTACTTC. This chain connects TRBV5-1 to TRBJ2-5; 9 bases match TRBD2. After removal of 0 bases from V and 1 base from J, the junction contained 4 bases not matched to a gene. This CDR3 contains 16 residues. CDR1 is SGHRS, CDR2 YFSETQ, per germline.

This chain links TRBV11-2 with TRBJ2-3, with D possibly TRBD2 on 6 matching bases. Between the trimmed V and J ends, which lost 3 bases and 2 bases, there was a span of 12 bases. The germline V gene has CDR1 SGHAT and CDR2 FQNNGV. The CDR3 totals 15 residues. The CDR3 nucleotides are TGTGCCAGCAGCTTCGGGGACTTTACCACAGATACGCAGTATTTT. Translated, it gives CASSFGDFTTDTQYF.

The genes are TRBV6-5 and TRBJ1-1; D unclear. The CDR3 loop spans 14 amino acids. Trimming left V 6 bases short and J 0 bases short, with 11 bases between. The germline V gene encodes CDR1 MNHEY and CDR2 SVGAGI. The DNA for the CDR3 is TGTGCCAGCAGCCTACAGATTATGAACACTGAAGCTTTCTTT. Its protein is CASSLQIMNTEAFF.